This T cell receptor beta chain originates from a study of cytomegalovirus exposure and HLA in healthy donors. General study points: Donors were assumed by presence/absence analyses to have roughly uniform sequencing depth. A later analysis appeared to link common viral pathogens to several of the most significant clusters.

60 Vbeta and 13 Jbeta primers were used in PCR. Profiling relied on immunoSEQ multiplex PCR, and the TCRdb table lists in-frame clones only, not all of them. This listing includes around 100,000 clones. Concerning this clone: Its antigen is as yet unknown.

The CDR3 has 17 residues. V lost 3 bases to trimming and J lost 1 base; unmatched junction nucleotides: 10. In germline, CDR1 is LNHDA, CDR2 SQIVND (reference sequence). The V gene is TRBV19, the J gene TRBJ1-1; 8 bases line up with TRBD1. The sequencing sample was made of PBMCs. This TCR came from a man aged 25 to 40 in good health and CMV-seronegative. Here the CDR3 DNA reads TGTGCCAGTAGTATGGGTAACCCCGGGACAGGGAACACTGAAGCTTTCTTT. Amino acids: CASSMGNPGTGNTEAFF.